This T cell receptor beta chain appears in the sequencing data of a study of vaccination and CD4 T cells after COVID-19. At the Johns Hopkins FTIC core, DNA taken from cultured CD4+ T cells was sequenced by way of the Oncomine TCR Beta short-read assay. MiXCR was run by TCRdb on the PCR reads, yielding one entry per CDR3 protein. The sample contains about 19,000 distinct CDR3 sequences, roughly 24% of which appear only once. Treatment of the sample: roughly 11-day PBMC culture with coronavirus spike peptide pools or control peptides (ViraFEST assay). About this clonotype itself: Its matching antigen is unknown.

V was pared by 8 bases and J by 3 bases, with 19 bases between. Looked up from germline, CDR1 is WNHNN and CDR2 is SYGVQD (reference sequence). The CDR3 spans 15 residues. The V and J genes are TRBV10-1 and TRBJ1-1; no firm D call. The sequenced material came from cultured CD4+ T cells from blood. The source of this sequence is a human donor with COVID-19. CDR3 in amino acids: CASCAAGMLDTEAFF. The CDR3 DNA sequence: TGCGCCAGCTGTGCCGCGGGGATGTTGGACACTGAAGCTTTCTTT.